This TCR beta chain was observed in a study of vaccination and CD4 T cells after COVID-19. Study-level background: Nine convalescent cases were mild and one was severe, and all had been SARS-CoV-2 positive by nasal swab PCR. General observations from the study: Vaccine-specific clones in convalescent patients were spike mono-reactive in 304 of 307 cases.

The Oncomine TCR Beta short-read assay was applied to DNA of cultured CD4+ T cells. TCRdb reprocessed the PCR reads via MiXCR and lists one record per CDR3 protein. Among approximately 7,600 distinct CDR3 sequences listed, less than 85% were seen once. Treatment defined: roughly ten-day PBMC culture with coronavirus spike peptide pools or control peptides (ViraFEST assay). Details on this clonotype: Its antigen is undetermined.

The trim removed 6 bases at V and 5 bases at J, leaving 11 bases unmatched. Germline V gene sequence: CDR1 DFQATT, CDR2 SNEGSKA (reference sequence). The CDR3 consists of 14 residues. Sequencing was done on a sample of CD4+ T cells from blood, cultured in vitro. The rearrangement joins TRBV20-1 to TRBJ2-5; 8 bases map to TRBD2. This clonotype was sampled from a human donor who had recovered from COVID-19. This CDR3 reads CSARTSRVGETQYF. The CDR3, as DNA: TGCAGTGCGAGGACTAGCCGGGTGGGGGAGACCCAGTACTTC.